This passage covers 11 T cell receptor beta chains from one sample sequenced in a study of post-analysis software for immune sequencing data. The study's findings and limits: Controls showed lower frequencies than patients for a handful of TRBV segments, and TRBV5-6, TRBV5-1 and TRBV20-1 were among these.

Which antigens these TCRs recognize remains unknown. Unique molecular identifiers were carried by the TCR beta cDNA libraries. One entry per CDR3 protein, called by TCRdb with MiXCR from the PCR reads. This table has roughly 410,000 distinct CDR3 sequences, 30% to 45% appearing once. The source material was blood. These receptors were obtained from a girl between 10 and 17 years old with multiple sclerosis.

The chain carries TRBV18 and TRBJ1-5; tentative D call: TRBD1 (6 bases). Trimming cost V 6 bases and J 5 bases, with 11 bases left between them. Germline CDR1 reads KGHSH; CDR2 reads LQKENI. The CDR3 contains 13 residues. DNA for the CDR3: TGTGCCAGCTCCCCGGGACACGATCAGCCCCAGCATTTT. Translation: CASSPGHDQPQHF. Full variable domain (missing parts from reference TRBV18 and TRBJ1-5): NAGVMQNPRHLVRRRGQEARLRCSPMKGHSHVYWYRQLPEEGLKFMVYLQKENIIDESGMPKERFSAEFPKEGPSILRIQQVVRGDSAAYFCASSPGHDQPQHFGDGTRLSIL.

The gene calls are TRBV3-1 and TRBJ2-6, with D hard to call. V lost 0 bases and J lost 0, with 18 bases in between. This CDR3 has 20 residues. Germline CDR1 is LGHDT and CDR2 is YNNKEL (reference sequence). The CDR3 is CASSQEGWSAKSSGANVLTF. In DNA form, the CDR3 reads TGTGCCAGCAGCCAAGAGGGGTGGTCGGCAAAGAGCTCTGGGGCCAACGTCCTGACTTTC.

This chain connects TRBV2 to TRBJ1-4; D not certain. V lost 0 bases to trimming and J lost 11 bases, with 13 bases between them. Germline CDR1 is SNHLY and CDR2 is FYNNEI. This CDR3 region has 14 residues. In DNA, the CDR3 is TGTGCCAGCAGTGAAGCGGATCTTTCGCGGAAACTGTTTTTT. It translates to CASSEADLSRKLFF.

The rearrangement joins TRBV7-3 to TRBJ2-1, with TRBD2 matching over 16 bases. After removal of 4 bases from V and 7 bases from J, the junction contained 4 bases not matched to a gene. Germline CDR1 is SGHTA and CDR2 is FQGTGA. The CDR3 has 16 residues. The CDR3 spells CASSYGTSGGENEQFF. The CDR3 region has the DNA TGTGCCAGCAGCTACGGGACTAGCGGGGGGGAAAATGAGCAGTTCTTC.

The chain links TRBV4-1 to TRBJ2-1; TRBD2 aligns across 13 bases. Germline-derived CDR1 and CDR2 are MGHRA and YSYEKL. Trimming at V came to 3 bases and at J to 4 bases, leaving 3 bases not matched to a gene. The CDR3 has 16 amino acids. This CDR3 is CASSQLGLAGYNEQFF. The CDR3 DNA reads TGCGCCAGCAGCCAGTTGGGACTAGCGGGGTACAATGAGCAGTTCTTC.

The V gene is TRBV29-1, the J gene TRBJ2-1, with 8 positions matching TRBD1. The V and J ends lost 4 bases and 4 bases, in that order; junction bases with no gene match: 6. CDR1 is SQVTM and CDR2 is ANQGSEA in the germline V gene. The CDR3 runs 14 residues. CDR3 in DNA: TGCAGCGTTGTCCCGGGACAGGTATACAATGAGCAGTTCTTC. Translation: CSVVPGQVYNEQFF.

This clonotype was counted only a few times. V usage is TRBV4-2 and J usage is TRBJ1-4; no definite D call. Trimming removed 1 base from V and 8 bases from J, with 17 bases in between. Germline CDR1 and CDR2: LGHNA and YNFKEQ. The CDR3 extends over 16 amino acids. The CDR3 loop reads CASSQGHGAVGEKLFF. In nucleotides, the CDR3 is TGTGCCAGCAGCCAAGGCCACGGAGCAGTAGGGGAAAAACTGTTTTTT.

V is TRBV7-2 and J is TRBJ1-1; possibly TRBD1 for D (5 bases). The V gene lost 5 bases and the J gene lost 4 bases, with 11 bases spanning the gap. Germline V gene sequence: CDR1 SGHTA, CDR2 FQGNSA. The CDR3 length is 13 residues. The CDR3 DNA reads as TGTGCCAGCAGCACCGTCGGGGGCACTGAAGCTTTCTTT. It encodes CASSTVGGTEAFF.

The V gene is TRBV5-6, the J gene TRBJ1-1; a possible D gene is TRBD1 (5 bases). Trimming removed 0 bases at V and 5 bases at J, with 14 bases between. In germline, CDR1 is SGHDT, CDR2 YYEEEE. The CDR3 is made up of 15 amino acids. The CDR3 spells CASSLARGGRTEAFF. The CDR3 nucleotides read TGTGCCAGCAGCTTGGCCCGTGGGGGAAGAACTGAAGCTTTCTTT.

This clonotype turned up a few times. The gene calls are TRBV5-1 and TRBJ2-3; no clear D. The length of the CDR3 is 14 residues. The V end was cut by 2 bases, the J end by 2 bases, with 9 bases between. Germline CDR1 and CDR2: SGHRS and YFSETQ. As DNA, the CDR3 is TGCGCCAGCAGCTTCGGCAGTAACACAGATACGCAGTATTTT. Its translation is CASSFGSNTDTQYF.

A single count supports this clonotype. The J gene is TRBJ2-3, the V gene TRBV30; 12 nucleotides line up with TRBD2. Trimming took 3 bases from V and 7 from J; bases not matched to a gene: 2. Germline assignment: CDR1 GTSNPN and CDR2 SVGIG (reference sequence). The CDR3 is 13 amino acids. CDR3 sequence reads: CAWRTSGGNTQYF. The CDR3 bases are TGTGCCTGGAGGACTAGCGGGGGTAATACGCAGTATTTT.